These T cell receptor beta chains were read from a single sample in a study of cytomegalovirus exposure and HLA in healthy donors. Sequencing was performed with immunoSEQ multiplex PCR; in TCRdb, only in-frame clones are kept and a portion is missing. The repertoire has more than 95,000 clones, 83% of them found once; the top ten carry approximately 3.6%. The specimen sequenced was PBMCs. The receptors were gathered from a woman in her thirties or forties in good health and CMV-seropositive. Each CDR3 is given with its conserved first and last residue. Fields, in order: D gene, CDR3 length, J gene, V gene, clone size, CDR3 protein, CDR3 DNA. D genes are given only for firm matches. Not every row has a clone size; where given, it reads once, few, many or a size class.

-,16,TRBJ2-4,TRBV2,once,CASRMGLAVAKNIQYF,TGTGCCAGCAGGATGGGTCTAGCAGTAGCCAAAAACATTCAGTACTTC
-,16,TRBJ2-7,TRBV7-2,-,CASSLGTREASYEQYF,TGTGCCAGCAGCTTAGGCACAAGGGAGGCCTCCTACGAGCAGTACTTC
-,13,TRBJ2-7,TRBV15,-,CATSVTRADEQYF,TGTGCCACCAGCGTCACTAGAGCTGACGAGCAGTACTTC
TRBD2,15,TRBJ2-1,TRBV5-1,-,CASPSGRAFIYEQFF,TGCGCCAGTCCTAGCGGGAGGGCCTTTATCTATGAGCAGTTCTTC
-,14,TRBJ2-7,TRBV29-1,few,CSATPGHGPYEQYF,TGCAGCGCAACTCCGGGACACGGACCCTACGAGCAGTACTTC
-,16,TRBJ2-1,TRBV6-4,-,CASSERPGEGDNEQFF,TGTGCCAGCAGTGAGAGGCCGGGAGAAGGAGACAATGAGCAGTTCTTC
-,13,TRBJ2-5,TRBV6-5,-,CASSYLGEETQYF,TGTGCCAGCAGTTACTTGGGCGAGGAGACCCAGTACTTC
TRBD1,16,TRBJ1-4,TRBV5-5,-,CASSNVPGTVAEKLFF,TGTGCCAGCAGCAATGTACCCGGGACAGTCGCTGAAAAACTGTTTTTT
-,15,TRBJ2-5,TRBV4-3,-,CASSYGLTGKETQYF,TGCGCCAGCAGCTATGGCCTAACAGGGAAGGAGACCCAGTACTTC
-,13,TRBJ1-1,TRBV5-1,-,CASSLPQGGEAFF,TGCGCCAGCAGCTTGCCGCAGGGAGGTGAAGCTTTCTTT
TRBD1,14,TRBJ1-2,TRBV28,-,CASSHRGRNYGYTF,TGTGCCAGCAGTCACAGGGGGCGCAACTATGGCTACACCTTC
TRBD1,14,TRBJ2-2,TRBV7-8,few,CASSPGQGTGELFF,TGTGCCAGCAGCCCGGGACAGGGGACCGGGGAGCTGTTTTTT
TRBD1,14,TRBJ1-2,TRBV13,-,CASSLQGANYGYTF,TGTGCCAGCAGCTTACAGGGGGCGAACTATGGCTACACCTTC
-,16,TRBJ1-2,TRBV28,-,CASSSGTFRIERGYTF,TGTGCCAGCAGCTCCGGGACATTCCGCATTGAGCGTGGCTACACCTTC
-,15,TRBJ1-1,TRBV2,-,CASSFYPGAGTEAFF,TGTGCCAGCAGTTTTTATCCAGGGGCCGGTACTGAAGCTTTCTTT
-,13,TRBJ1-2,TRBV2,-,CASSEAGDYGYTF,TGTGCCAGCAGTGAGGCGGGAGACTATGGCTACACCTTC
-,17,TRBJ2-4,TRBV4-3,-,CASSQDPGLLVKNIQYF,TGCGCCAGCAGCCAAGACCCCGGACTGTTGGTCAAAAACATTCAGTACTTC
TRBD2,17,TRBJ2-7,TRBV27,-,CASSLTIAGGPFYEQYF,TGTGCCAGCAGTCTCACAATAGCGGGAGGTCCCTTCTACGAGCAGTACTTC
-,15,TRBJ2-7,TRBV4-1,-,CASSQVFTGPYEQYF,TGCGCCAGCAGCCAAGTGTTTACAGGCCCCTACGAGCAGTACTTC